This T cell receptor beta chain was retrieved from a study of Ad26.COV2.S vaccination and SARS-CoV-2 variants. Here immunoSEQ multiplex PCR was the method, and the copy in TCRdb shows in-frame clones only, minus some. The sample has hundreds of thousands of clones, 83% seen once. CDR1 and CDR2 (germline): SGHDN, FVKESK. Trimming cost V 4 bases and J 2 bases, with 12 bases left between them. The CDR3 runs to 14 residues. Treatment denoted: about 20 received Ad26.COV2.S at low or high dose, single or two shots; about 5 received placebo; per-sample allocation not given. The samples were gathered on day 63 after the first injection of vaccine or placebo. Aged 18-55 years, donor was enrolled in Boston in the early 2020s.

This clonotype was sampled from a person aged 18 to 65 who received the Ad26.COV2.S COVID-19 vaccine or a placebo. Sequenced material: peripheral blood, taken in a trial of Ad26.COV2.S vaccine versus placebo. The chain recombines TRBV14 with TRBJ2-7; no clear D gene. CDR3 nucleotides: TGTGCCAGCAGCCGCACGATCGGCCCCTACGAGCAGTACTTC. This gives the protein CASSRTIGPYEQYF.